Presented here are 13 T cell receptor beta chains from one specimen sequenced in a study of blood T cell repertoires in COVID-19. Method: immunoSEQ multiplex PCR; TCRdb's copy keeps in-frame clones and lacks some. The sample contains about 260,000 clones, 87% of which appear only once. Source material: peripheral blood. These receptors all stem from a woman in her forties or fifties with acute or convalescent COVID-19.

The rearrangement links TRBV18 to TRBJ2-3; 12 bases line up with TRBD2. The CDR3 length is 15 residues. Germline CDR1 KGHSH, CDR2 LQKENI. V lost 7 bases, J lost 1 base, and 3 bases stayed unmatched. This CDR3 reads CASLRLAGGTDTQYF. The CDR3 DNA is TGTGCCAGCTTACGACTAGCGGGGGGCACAGATACGCAGTATTTT. Based on the CDR3 plus reference TRBV18 and TRBJ2-3, the full variable domain is NAGVMQNPRHLVRRRGQEARLRCSPMKGHSHVYWYRQLPEEGLKFMVYLQKENIIDESGMPKERFSAEFPKEGPSILRIQQVVRGDSAAYFCASLRLAGGTDTQYFGPGTRLTVL.

The chain joins TRBV30 to TRBJ2-1, with D possibly TRBD1 on 6 matching bases. Trimming pared 4 bases from V and 0 bases from J, leaving 16 bases between. Looked up from germline, CDR1 is GTSNPN and CDR2 is SVGIG (reference sequence). The CDR3 covers 16 residues. Here the CDR3 DNA reads TGTGCCTGGACCAAACCTCAGGGGTTCTCCTACAATGAGCAGTTCTTC. It specifies CAWTKPQGFSYNEQFF.

The chain uses TRBV7-2 and TRBJ2-7; 9 bases are shared with TRBD2. Germline assignment: CDR1 SGHTA and CDR2 FQGNSA. V was pared by 2 bases and J by 5 bases, with 16 bases of the junction left unmatched. This CDR3 is built from 18 residues. The CDR3 DNA reads as TGTGCCAGCAGCTTAAAAAGGACTAGCGCCTCTTATTTACACGAGCAGTACTTC. It yields the protein CASSLKRTSASYLHEQYF.

There are a few counts of this clone. The rearrangement uses TRBV28 and TRBJ2-1, with 12 bases matching TRBD2. Germline V lookup: CDR1 MDHEN, CDR2 SYDVKM. This CDR3 has 18 amino acids. Trimming at V came to 1 base and at J to 6 bases, leaving 10 bases not matched to a gene. The CDR3 DNA is TGTGCCAGCAGTTTATCCTATACTAGCGGGAGGAAAACCAATGAGCAGTTCTTC. This encodes CASSLSYTSGRKTNEQFF.

This clone was seen a few times. The genes are TRBV3-1 (or the pseudogene TRBV3-2) and TRBJ2-2, with D possibly TRBD2 on 6 matching bases. This CDR3 region has 12 residues. V lost 0 bases, J lost 13 bases, and 9 bases lay in between. The germline gives CDR1 LGHDT, CDR2 YNNKEL (reference sequence). CDR3 in amino acids: CASSQEGRWLFF. The CDR3 nucleotides read TGTGCCAGCAGCCAAGAGGGGAGGTGGCTGTTTTTT.

The rearrangement joins TRBV25-1 to TRBJ2-2, with 8 bases matching TRBD1. CDR1 is MGHDK and CDR2 is SYGVNS in the germline V gene. The ends lost 6 bases at V and 4 bases at J; junction bases unmatched: 1. The CDR3 sequence is 13 residues long. Written as DNA, the CDR3 is TGTGCCAGCAGGACAGGGGCCACCGGGGAGCTGTTTTTT. It yields the protein CASRTGATGELFF.

This chain uses TRBV5-1 with TRBJ2-2, with D possibly being TRBD2 (5 bases). CDR3 length equals 16 residues. Trimming took 8 bases from V and 0 from J, leaving 17 bases between them. Germline V gene lookup returns CDR1 SGHRS and CDR2 YFSETQ. The CDR3 is CASHRGGNPNTGELFF. The CDR3 DNA is TGCGCCAGTCACCGGGGTGGAAACCCGAACACCGGGGAGCTGTTTTTT.

This chain uses TRBV27 with TRBJ1-2; TRBD1 matches at 8 bases. Germline CDR1 MNHEY, CDR2 SMNVEV (reference sequence). CDR3 length: 12 residues. V gave up 6 bases and J gave up 4 bases; unmatched junction bases: 1. CDR3 residues: CASRGQAYGYTF. The CDR3, as DNA: TGTGCCAGCAGGGGACAGGCCTATGGCTACACCTTC.

The chain combines TRBV24-1 with TRBJ1-3; tentatively, D is TRBD1 (5 bases). The germline V and J ends were trimmed by 3 bases and 2 bases, with 10 bases remaining between them. The CDR3 is 15 residues long. CDR1 is KGHDR, CDR2 SFDVKD, per germline. The CDR3 nucleotides read TGTGCCACCAGTGATCCGAGACAGACTGGAAACACCATATATTTT. Encoded protein: CATSDPRQTGNTIYF.

The chain recombines TRBV29-1 with TRBJ1-2; 7 nucleotides align to TRBD1. J was trimmed by 4 bases and V by 6 bases; bases with no gene match: 17. The CDR3 runs to 16 residues. Germline CDR1 and CDR2: SQVTM and ANQGSEA. As DNA, the CDR3 is TGCAGCGTCCCCGACAGGGCCGGTGTATATACCTATGGCTACACCTTC. Its translation: CSVPDRAGVYTYGYTF.

The V gene is TRBV7-9, the J gene TRBJ2-7; possible D gene TRBD1, 6 bases. The V gene's germline CDR1 is SEHNR and CDR2 FQNEAQ (reference sequence). The V gene lost 2 bases and the J gene lost 6 bases, with 23 bases spanning the gap. CDR3 size: 17 residues. The DNA for the CDR3 is TGTGCCAGCAGCTTAATCTTTGGGCCAGGGGTCTTTTCCGAGCAGTACTTC. This sequence encodes CASSLIFGPGVFSEQYF.

V and J are TRBV6-5 and TRBJ1-2, with no clear D. Trimming shortened V by 1 base and J by 1 base, and 10 bases separated the two germline ends. CDR3 length: 15 residues. Germline assignment: CDR1 MNHEY and CDR2 SVGAGI. The CDR3 DNA is TGTGCCAGCAGTTACTACACGGGAGGTAACTATGGCTACACCTTC. It encodes CASSYYTGGNYGYTF.

The chain carries TRBV5-1 and TRBJ2-1, with 8 bases that match TRBD2. Germline V gene data show CDR1 as SGHRS and CDR2 as YFSETQ. The V and J ends lost 2 bases and 4 bases, in that order; junction bases with no gene match: 5. The CDR3 is 15 residues long. CDR3 in amino acids: CASSFLSGSYNEQFF. CDR3 in DNA: TGCGCCAGCAGCTTTTTAAGCGGGAGTTACAATGAGCAGTTCTTC.